What follows is one T cell receptor beta chain and its context. Its antigen is as yet unknown. Germline CDR1 reads KGHSH; CDR2 reads LQKENI. Trimming removed 4 bases from V and 6 bases from J; junction bases left unmatched: 2. The CDR3 totals 13 residues. This record belongs to a study of beta chain features in type 1 diabetes. Study context: Patients did not differ from healthy donors in age, gender or cell yield. Study outcomes and limitations: In cDNA sequencing, cells with high TCR expression could be over-represented. Moderately but significantly shorter TCRB CDR3s were found in Type 1 diabetes patients in all four CD4+ subsets.

Investigators reverse transcribed all isolated RNA, so they sequenced expressed TCRB transcripts. Libraries were prepared by immunoSEQ multiplex PCR; TCRdb keeps only in-frame clonotypes and omits some of them. Of over 14,000 clones listed, approximately 76% are singletons. Via CD45RO/CCR7/CD25/CD127/CD95/CD27, cells of the CD4+ naive, central memory, regulatory and stem cell-like memory subsets were sorted. Sorting gave populations that all exceeded 95% purity. The TCR originated in a woman younger than 30 with type 1 diabetes. Source material: stem cell memory CD4+ T cells from blood. The V and J genes are TRBV18 and TRBJ1-5, with 8 positions matching TRBD1. This CDR3 reads CASSRTGSQPQHF. The CDR3 bases are TGTGCCAGCTCACGGACAGGGAGTCAGCCCCAGCATTTT.